One and the same sample provided the 26 T cell receptor beta chains below, sequenced in a study of patients and donors after allogeneic stem cell transplantation. TCRdb fed the RT-PCR reads into MiXCR, producing one record per CDR3 protein. The sample yields 900,000 to 1,000,000 distinct CDR3 sequences, 15% to 20% seen once. The sequenced sample consisted of blood, either unsorted or a sorted T cell fraction (not recorded which). The receptors come from a human donor who was either an allogeneic HSCT recipient or a stem cell or donor lymphocyte infusion donor (not recorded which). It is not recorded whose cells these are; they may come from a transplant donor.

This clonotype was observed a few times. V usage is TRBV27 and J usage is TRBJ1-5; D might be TRBD1 (6 bases). The V end was cut by 5 bases, the J end by 0 bases, with 17 bases between. CDR3 length: 17 residues. CDR1 and CDR2 from the germline V gene are MNHEY and SMNVEV (reference sequence). Here the CDR3 reads CASSPYPTGTSNQPQHF. The DNA of the CDR3 is TGTGCCAGCAGTCCCTATCCGACAGGTACTAGCAATCAGCCCCAGCATTTT.

The sample holds a few counts of this clonotype. The chain uses TRBV29-1 and TRBJ2-1; D is ambiguous. The CDR3 is 16 residues long. The germline gives CDR1 SQVTM, CDR2 ANQGSEA. V was cut by 6 bases and J by 2 bases, with 20 bases left in between. The CDR3 protein is CSVPLEKSRTYNEQFF. CDR3 in DNA: TGCAGCGTCCCCCTGGAGAAAAGCAGAACCTACAATGAGCAGTTCTTC.

This clonotype was detected only a few times. The V and J genes are TRBV5-6 and TRBJ2-2, with D possibly called TRBD1 or TRBD2 (5 bases each). From germline, CDR1 is SGHDT and CDR2 YYEEEE. CDR3 size: 15 residues. V was clipped by 5 bases and J by 7 bases, with 18 bases between them. CDR3 loop: CASSQPRGSGGELFF. CDR3 DNA: TGTGCCAGCAGTCAACCAAGGGGAAGCGGCGGGGAGCTGTTTTTT.

The gene calls are TRBV29-1 and TRBJ2-2; D perhaps matches TRBD2 (6 bases). The V end lost 4 bases, the J end lost 5 bases, and 20 bases lay between the germline ends. Germline V CDR1 and CDR2: SQVTM, ANQGSEA. The CDR3 extends over 16 amino acids. CDR3 amino acids: CSVGATKPRGTGELFF. As DNA, the CDR3 is TGCAGCGTTGGAGCTACTAAACCTCGGGGGACCGGGGAGCTGTTTTTT.

Only a few counts were recorded for this clonotype. The V gene is TRBV6-5, the J gene TRBJ1-3, with D possibly being TRBD1 (5 bases). This CDR3 comprises 16 residues. Trimming left V 0 bases short and J 0 bases short, with 9 bases between. Germline V gives CDR1 MNHEY, CDR2 SVGAGI. This CDR3 is CASSYSGRFSGNTIYF. CDR3 sequence (DNA): TGTGCCAGCAGTTACTCGGGACGGTTCTCTGGAAACACCATATATTTT.

This clonotype was counted between two and nine times. The chain carries TRBV6-1 and TRBJ2-7; 8 positions match TRBD1. From germline, CDR1 is MNHNS and CDR2 SASEGT. This CDR3 has 14 amino acids. The V gene end was trimmed by 8 bases and the J gene end by 2 bases; junction bases not matched to a gene: 8. CDR3 region: CASSFQGATYEQYF. The CDR3 DNA reads as TGTGCCAGCTCTTTCCAGGGGGCTACCTACGAGCAGTACTTC.

This clonotype was seen repeatedly, ten times or more. The CDR3 here is CSAGGGQETQYF. CDR3 DNA sequence: TGCAGTGCTGGTGGGGGGCAAGAGACCCAGTACTTC. The V and J genes are TRBV20-1 and TRBJ2-5; TRBD2 is a possible D gene (6 bases). Germline CDR1 DFQATT, CDR2 SNEGSKA (reference sequence). This CDR3 has 12 amino acids. Between the trimmed V and J ends, which lost 5 bases and 2 bases, there was a span of 9 bases.

The DNA for the CDR3 is TGCAGTGCTAGAGATAGGACGTCGGGTTCACCCCTCCACTTT. It specifies CSARDRTSGSPLHF. V and J are TRBV20-1 and TRBJ1-6; D unclear. The CDR3 is 14 amino acids. Trimming removed 0 bases from V and 9 bases from J, with 12 bases in between. Germline V gene sequence: CDR1 DFQATT, CDR2 SNEGSKA (reference sequence).

The rearrangement uses TRBV4-3 and TRBJ1-1; D is unclear. CDR3 length: 14 residues. The V end lost 7 bases, the J end lost 1 base, and 13 bases lay between the germline ends. Germline V gene sequence: CDR1 LGHNA, CDR2 YSLEER. CDR3 bases: TGCGCCAGCACCAAGGATATACCGAACACTGAAGCTTTCTTT. It yields the protein CASTKDIPNTEAFF.

The chain combines TRBV5-1 with TRBJ1-6; D may be TRBD1 (6 bases). The CDR3 runs 14 residues. Germline lookup yields CDR1 SGHRS and CDR2 YFSETQ. V gave up 0 bases and J gave up 10 bases, with 11 bases separating them. Here the CDR3 reads CASSLVGDKSPLHF. The DNA for the CDR3 is TGCGCCAGCAGCTTGGTAGGGGACAAGTCACCCCTCCACTTT.

In this sample, this clonotype turned up a few times. J is TRBJ2-1 and V is TRBV6-5, with D possibly called TRBD1 or TRBD2 (5 bases each). V lost 0 bases, J lost 7 bases, and 22 bases lay in between. Germline assignment: CDR1 MNHEY and CDR2 SVGAGI. This CDR3 is built from 18 residues. In nucleotides, the CDR3 is TGTGCCAGCAGTTACTCTAAGGGGTCGCCCGGAGGACGAAATGAGCAGTTCTTC. Translation: CASSYSKGSPGGRNEQFF.

Many counts were recorded for this clonotype. The rearrangement joins TRBV7-2 to TRBJ2-2; 13 bases align to TRBD2. The CDR3 totals 14 residues. CDR1 and CDR2 (germline): SGHTA, FQGNSA. V shed 6 bases, J shed 9 bases, and the junction held 4 bases outside the gene matches. CDR3 in DNA: TGTGCCAGCAGTTTTGGGACTAGCGGGAGGGAGCTGTTTTTT. This codes for CASSFGTSGRELFF.

Concerning this clonotype itself: One junction end does not reproduce the germline sequence, and a read error may be involved. This chain uses TRBV4-3 with TRBJ1-3; no firm D call. The CDR3 contains 12 residues. Germline-derived CDR1 and CDR2 are LGHNA and YSLEER. CDR3 DNA sequence: TGCGCCAGCAGCCAAGTCCGAAGCGGGCGCAATTTT. Translated, it gives CASSQVRSGRNF.

In this sample, this clonotype turned up a few times. V and J are TRBV6-5 and TRBJ1-2, with D tentatively TRBD1 (6 bases). V lost 3 bases, J lost 6 bases, and 20 bases lay in between. The CDR3 covers 16 residues. CDR1 MNHEY and CDR2 SVGAGI come from the germline V gene. This chain's CDR3 is CASSYGGPTYANGYTF. CDR3 coding DNA: TGTGCCAGCAGTTATGGGGGCCCGACCTACGCTAATGGCTACACCTTC.

This clonotype has only a few counts. This chain joins TRBV4-3 and TRBJ1-2, with D maybe TRBD1 (5 bases). Germline V gives CDR1 LGHNA, CDR2 YSLEER. The CDR3 covers 15 residues. V shed 1 base and J shed 0 bases, with 9 bases lying between them. CDR3 in DNA: TGCGCCAGCAGCCAAGGCCAGGGTTCTAACTATGGCTACACCTTC. Translating it yields CASSQGQGSNYGYTF.

The V and J genes are TRBV9 and TRBJ2-3; possibly TRBD2 for D (6 bases). V gave up 1 base and J gave up 6 bases, with 12 bases separating them. The CDR3 runs to 14 residues. In germline, CDR1 is SGDLS, CDR2 YYNGEE. This CDR3 reads CASSVRGRSDTQYF. In DNA, the CDR3 is TGTGCCAGCAGCGTAAGAGGGAGGTCTGATACGCAGTATTTT.

The gene calls are TRBV11-2 and TRBJ2-7; D not resolved. The V end was cut by 4 bases, the J end by 4 bases, with 8 bases between. CDR1 and CDR2 (germline): SGHAT, FQNNGV. CDR3 length: 12 amino acids. CDR3 protein: CASSSSQYEQYF. CDR3 bases: TGTGCCAGCAGCTCAAGTCAGTACGAGCAGTACTTC.

The V gene is TRBV24-1, the J gene TRBJ2-3, with TRBD1 as a possible D gene (6 bases). Germline V lookup: CDR1 KGHDR, CDR2 SFDVKD. Trimming left V 1 base short and J 4 bases short, with 14 bases between. CDR3 size: 16 residues. The CDR3 region is CATSDFNRDSPDTQYF. The CDR3, as DNA: TGTGCCACCAGTGATTTTAACAGGGATAGCCCAGATACGCAGTATTTT.

V and J are TRBV20-1 and TRBJ2-1, with TRBD2 identical over 7 bases. Germline assignment: CDR1 DFQATT and CDR2 SNEGSKA (reference sequence). The CDR3 runs 12 residues. The trim removed 1 base at V and 13 bases at J, leaving 7 bases unmatched. CDR3 region: CSARGLAGPQFF. CDR3 sequence (DNA): TGCAGTGCTAGAGGACTAGCCGGACCCCAGTTCTTC.

The gene calls are TRBV13 and TRBJ2-7; D assignment may be TRBD1 or TRBD2 (7 bases each). The V gene lost 5 bases and the J gene lost 0 bases, with 17 bases spanning the gap. The CDR3 is made up of 16 amino acids. Germline V gene sequence: CDR1 PRHDT, CDR2 FYEKMQ (reference sequence). The DNA for the CDR3 is TGTGCCAGCAGCCTCAGGGGGGGACCAAGCTCCTACGAGCAGTACTTC. This gives the protein CASSLRGGPSSYEQYF.

The chain is built from TRBV28 and TRBJ2-1, with unresolved D. The germline V gene has CDR1 MDHEN and CDR2 SYDVKM. The CDR3 is made up of 12 amino acids. Trimming took off 2 bases at V and 8 bases at J, with 7 bases between the two ends. CDR3 in DNA: TGTGCCAGCAGTTTAACCCTCTATGAGCAGTTCTTC. Its translation: CASSLTLYEQFF.

There are a few counts of this clonotype. The chain joins TRBV12-3 or TRBV12-4 to TRBJ2-5; no definite D call. Trimming stripped 7 bases from V and 6 bases from J, with 24 bases between. The CDR3 is 16 amino acids. The CDR3 here is CASTTMKAGDNKTQYF. The CDR3 coding sequence is TGTGCCAGCACCACTATGAAGGCAGGCGATAACAAGACCCAGTACTTC.

This clonotype was seen a handful of times. The chain is built from TRBV7-9 and TRBJ2-1; 9 bases align to TRBD1. The germline V gene has CDR1 SEHNR and CDR2 FQNEAQ (reference sequence). This CDR3 has 15 amino acids. Losses at the gene ends were 2 bases for V and 14 bases for J; bases not matched to a gene: 13. CDR3 sequence (DNA): TGTGCCAGCAGCTTATCGACTTTGACAGGGGGTTCGGAGTTCTTC. The encoded protein is CASSLSTLTGGSEFF.

The rearrangement joins TRBV6-5 to TRBJ1-6; possible D gene TRBD1, 6 bases. Looked up from germline, CDR1 is MNHEY and CDR2 is SVGAGI. The CDR3 loop spans 14 amino acids. V was trimmed by 0 bases and J by 14 bases, leaving 14 bases between them. CDR3 sequence (DNA): TGTGCCAGCAGTTACTCGGGGGGCTTTCAAACCCTCCACTTT. Translation gives CASSYSGGFQTLHF.

A few counts support this clonotype. V gene TRBV5-1 combines with J gene TRBJ1-1; D uncertain. V was trimmed by 6 bases and J by 1 base, leaving 13 bases between them. Germline V gives CDR1 SGHRS, CDR2 YFSETQ. The CDR3 runs 14 residues. The CDR3 region has the DNA TGCGCCAGCACCTCGAACCTGGGGAACACTGAAGCTTTCTTT. Protein product: CASTSNLGNTEAFF.

This rearrangement joins TRBV6-2 or TRBV6-3 to TRBJ2-3, with 9 bases that match TRBD1. CDR3 length: 14 residues. The germline V gene has CDR1 MNHEY and CDR2 SVGEGT. The junction had 3 bases not matched to a gene; V was cut back by 7 bases and J by 1 base. In DNA form, the CDR3 reads TGTGCCAGCAAGCGGACAGGGGGCACAGATACGCAGTATTTT. This codes for CASKRTGGTDTQYF.